Presented here are 26 T cell receptor beta chains from one specimen sequenced in a study of beta chain features in type 1 diabetes. The entirety of the isolated RNA underwent reverse transcription, so expressed TCRB transcripts were sequenced. Assay used: immunoSEQ multiplex PCR; TCRdb lists only in-frame clones, some missing. The sample holds 400,000 to 550,000 clones, about 10% seen once. Sequenced sample: naive CD4+ T cells from blood. The receptors were gathered from a woman aged 18-29 years in good health.

This clone has more than one count but fewer than ten. This sequence joins TRBV7-9 and TRBJ2-3; tentatively, D is TRBD1 (5 bases). V was clipped by 4 bases and J by 0 bases, with 8 bases between them. Germline CDR1 is SEHNR and CDR2 is FQNEAQ (reference sequence). The CDR3 totals 14 residues. The CDR3: CASSWGYSTDTQYF. The CDR3 nucleotides read TGTGCCAGCAGCTGGGGCTACAGCACAGATACGCAGTATTTT.

The V gene is TRBV18, the J gene TRBJ1-2; D remains unclear. The CDR3 sequence is 11 residues long. The ends were cut back, 5 bases at V and 7 bases at J, with 8 bases in the middle. Germline CDR1 KGHSH, CDR2 LQKENI. The CDR3 coding sequence is TGTGCCAGCTCAACCGCTCTTGGCTACACCTTC. Protein product: CASSTALGYTF.

This clone was seen a handful of times. V usage is TRBV7-9 and J usage is TRBJ2-1; TRBD2 matches 10 bases. With 5 bases clipped from V and 9 bases from J, the junction kept 16 bases outside the gene matches. The CDR3 spans 17 residues. Germline CDR1 reads SEHNR; CDR2 reads FQNEAQ (reference sequence). CDR3 in amino acids: CASSLAASGGPRGEQFF. CDR3 nucleotide sequence: TGTGCCAGCAGCCTCGCGGCTAGCGGGGGCCCCAGGGGTGAGCAGTTCTTC.

The rearrangement uses TRBV5-6 and TRBJ2-1, with D possibly TRBD1 on 5 matching bases. Germline assignment: CDR1 SGHDT and CDR2 YYEEEE. The CDR3 is made up of 12 amino acids. The ends were cut back, 1 base at V and 10 bases at J, with 9 bases in the middle. This chain's CDR3 is CASSLLGREQFF. In DNA form, the CDR3 reads TGTGCCAGCAGCTTGTTGGGGCGGGAGCAGTTCTTC.

The chain uses TRBV10-3 and TRBJ2-1, with D maybe TRBD1 (5 bases). Germline-derived CDR1 and CDR2 are ENHRY and SYGVKD. With 3 bases removed from V and 10 bases from J, the gap between germline ends came to 7 bases. The CDR3 has 11 residues. The CDR3 region has the DNA TGTGCCATCAGTGACAGGGCGGAGCAGTTCTTC. Amino acid sequence: CAISDRAEQFF.

In this sample, this clone turned up a few times. This chain uses TRBV7-8 with TRBJ2-1; D possibly corresponds to TRBD1 (5 bases). The germline V and J ends were trimmed by 1 base and 6 bases, with 13 bases remaining between them. CDR3 length equals 15 residues. The V gene's germline CDR1 is SGHVS and CDR2 FQNEAQ. The CDR3 loop reads CASSLDRTMGNEQFF. CDR3 nucleotide sequence: TGTGCCAGCAGCTTAGACCGGACAATGGGCAATGAGCAGTTCTTC. The variable domain in full, with the rest retrieved from reference TRBV7-8 and TRBJ2-1, is GAGVSQSPRYKVAKRGQDVALRCDPISGHVSLFWYQQALGQGPEFLTYFQNEAQLDKSGLPSDRFFAERPEGSVSTLKIQRTQQEDSAVYLCASSLDRTMGNEQFFGPGTRLTVL.

This clone showed up just a few times. The chain carries TRBV11-1 and TRBJ2-3, with 8 nucleotides matching TRBD1. The CDR3 covers 17 residues. The germline gives CDR1 SGHAT, CDR2 FQDESV (reference sequence). After removal of 4 bases from V and 3 bases from J, the junction contained 12 bases not matched to a gene. The DNA for the CDR3 is TGTGCCAGCAGCTCCTACGAGGGACAGGACTTAACAGATACGCAGTATTTT. Its protein product is CASSSYEGQDLTDTQYF.

This chain joins TRBV7-2 and TRBJ2-7, with D unclear. In germline, CDR1 is SGHTA, CDR2 FQGNSA. V lost 1 base and J lost 1, with 8 bases in between. This CDR3 has 14 amino acids. The CDR3 sequence: CASSLEAPSYEQYV. CDR3 in DNA: TGTGCCAGCAGCTTAGAGGCACCTTCCTACGAGCAGTACGTC.

This clone was detected only a few times. The J gene is TRBJ1-2, the V gene TRBV15; unclear D gene. This CDR3 spans 13 amino acids. CDR1 is LNHNV and CDR2 is YYDKDF in the germline V gene (reference sequence). Trimming cost V 0 bases and J 7 bases, with 9 bases left between them. The CDR3 spells CATSRDIGFGYTF. The CDR3 coding sequence is TGTGCCACCAGCAGAGACATAGGATTTGGCTACACCTTC.

V and J are TRBV5-1 and TRBJ2-1, with D hard to call. The V and J ends lost 0 bases and 0 bases respectively, with 7 bases between them. This CDR3 is built from 15 residues. CDR1 is SGHRS, CDR2 YFSETQ, per germline. CDR3 sequence reads: CASSLEWSSYNEQFF. CDR3 nucleotide sequence: TGCGCCAGCAGCTTGGAGTGGAGCTCCTACAATGAGCAGTTCTTC.

The chain couples TRBV18 to TRBJ2-1; D is undetermined. V was pared by 3 bases and J by 12 bases, with 18 bases between. Germline V gene data show CDR1 as KGHSH and CDR2 as LQKENI. CDR3 length: 14 residues. This CDR3 reads CASSPLAQVDWQFF. CDR3 in DNA: TGTGCCAGCTCACCGCTGGCACAAGTCGATTGGCAGTTCTTC.

The rearrangement links TRBV4-1 to TRBJ2-5; TRBD2 matches 7 bases. Looked up from germline, CDR1 is MGHRA and CDR2 is YSYEKL. The CDR3 covers 16 residues. With V trimmed by 4 bases and J by 1 base, 9 bases remained unmatched. CDR3 sequence (DNA): TGCGCCAGCAGCCCCGGGGGTAGCGGGCCCCAAGAGACCCAGTACTTC. It specifies CASSPGGSGPQETQYF.

The chain has TRBV18 and TRBJ2-5; TRBD1 is a possible D gene (6 bases). The V gene lost 4 bases and the J gene lost 3 bases, with 9 bases spanning the gap. Per germline, CDR1 KGHSH and CDR2 LQKENI. CDR3 length: 13 residues. For the CDR3, the DNA is TGTGCCAGCTCACGGGGGCAGGAAGAGACCCAGTACTTC. The encoded protein is CASSRGQEETQYF.

The CDR3 spells CSAGAGNEQYV. CDR3 nucleotides: TGCAGTGCCGGGGCAGGGAACGAGCAGTACGTC. This chain uses TRBV20-1 with TRBJ2-7; either TRBD1 or TRBD2 may supply D (5 bases each). The CDR3 runs to 11 residues. From germline, CDR1 is DFQATT and CDR2 SNEGSKA (reference sequence). V was trimmed by 6 bases and J by 5 bases, leaving 11 bases between them.

There are a few counts of this clone. The V gene is TRBV7-9, the J gene TRBJ2-6; D ambiguous. The CDR3 runs to 15 residues. Germline CDR1 reads SEHNR; CDR2 reads FQNEAQ (reference sequence). V was pared by 5 bases and J by 0 bases, with 8 bases between. The CDR3 here is CASSLLNSGANVLTF. The CDR3 coding sequence is TGTGCCAGCAGCCTTTTAAACTCTGGGGCCAACGTCCTGACTTTC.

As to this clone: One end of the junction is discordant with germline, which a read error may explain. The rearrangement uses TRBV15 and TRBJ2-7; unclear D gene. CDR1 and CDR2 (germline): LNHNV, YYDKDF (reference sequence). This CDR3 comprises 13 residues. CDR3 loop: CATSRVTSSEQYF. The CDR3, as DNA: TGTGCCACCAGCAGAGTCACGTCCTCCGAGCAGTACTTC.

The chain uses TRBV18 and TRBJ1-1; D may be TRBD1 (6 bases). The CDR3 spans 14 residues. V shed 3 bases and J shed 3 bases, with 11 bases lying between them. Germline CDR1 reads KGHSH; CDR2 reads LQKENI. CDR3 coding DNA: TGTGCCAGCTCACCGTCACAGGGATACACTGAAGCTTTCTTT. It translates to CASSPSQGYTEAFF.

The chain couples TRBV7-9 to TRBJ2-5, with unresolved D. The germline CDR1 and CDR2 sequences are SEHNR and FQNEAQ (reference sequence). The V and J ends lost 5 bases and 7 bases respectively, with 8 bases between them. The CDR3 extends over 11 amino acids. The CDR3: CASSPRGTQYF. DNA of the CDR3: TGTGCCAGCAGCCCCCGTGGGACCCAGTACTTC.

Of note for this clone: Other DNA sequences in the sample encode the same CDR3. This rearrangement joins TRBV9 to TRBJ2-3; no clear D. CDR3 length: 14 residues. V dropped 3 bases and J dropped 1 base, with 9 bases sitting between them. Germline lookup yields CDR1 SGDLS and CDR2 YYNGEE. CDR3: CASSEGWGTDTQYF. CDR3 bases: TGTGCCAGCAGCGAGGGTTGGGGCACAGATACGCAGTATTTT.

This clone has only a few counts. This chain uses TRBV7-2 with TRBJ2-1, with a weak D call TRBD1 (5 bases). The CDR3 is 15 residues long. Trimming removed 5 bases at V and 4 bases at J, with 15 bases between. Germline CDR1 reads SGHTA; CDR2 reads FQGNSA. Here the CDR3 DNA reads TGTGCCAGCAGCCTAGACCCTGCAGGGTACAATGAGCAGTTCTTC. This encodes CASSLDPAGYNEQFF.

The genes are TRBV14 and TRBJ1-3, with no clear D. The germline gives CDR1 SGHDN, CDR2 FVKESK. V shed 2 bases and J shed 2 bases, with 7 bases lying between them. The CDR3 is made up of 14 amino acids. The CDR3 spells CASSQLATGNTIYF. CDR3 sequence (DNA): TGTGCCAGCAGCCAACTGGCGACTGGAAACACCATATATTTT.

This clone came up a few times. V gene TRBV7-9 combines with J gene TRBJ2-4; the match to TRBD2 covers 8 bases. With V trimmed by 2 bases and J by 0 bases, 3 bases remained unmatched. This CDR3 is built from 16 residues. Germline CDR1 is SEHNR and CDR2 is FQNEAQ (reference sequence). Written as DNA, the CDR3 is TGTGCCAGCAGCTTAACGGGAGGGGTAGCCAAAAACATTCAGTACTTC. Translated: CASSLTGGVAKNIQYF.

The V call is TRBV29-1, the J call TRBJ2-5; D call uncertain. The DNA end lines up better with TRBJ2-7; the J call may be wrong. The CDR3 spans 12 residues. Per the germline V gene, CDR1 is SQVTM and CDR2 is ANQGSEA. The CDR3, as DNA: TGCAGCGTGTCCGGATCGTTTTACGAGCAGTACTTC. Translated, it gives CSVSGSFYEQYF.

The chain combines TRBV27 with TRBJ2-7; D perhaps matches TRBD2 (5 bases). Trimming left V 6 bases short and J 4 bases short, with 22 bases between. CDR1 MNHEY and CDR2 SMNVEV come from the germline V gene (reference sequence). The CDR3 extends over 16 amino acids. The CDR3 DNA sequence: TGTGCCAGCAGCCCTCCGCTGTCGAGCGGATTTTACGAGCAGTACTTC. This sequence encodes CASSPPLSSGFYEQYF.

CDR3 amino acids: CASSQVGKRNEQFF. CDR3 nucleotides: TGCGCCAGCAGCCAAGTGGGGAAGCGGAATGAGCAGTTCTTC. The chain links TRBV4-3 to TRBJ2-1; tentatively, D is TRBD2 (5 bases). There are 14 residues in the CDR3. Trimming took 1 base from V and 7 from J, leaving 11 bases between them. The V gene's germline CDR1 is LGHNA and CDR2 YSLEER.

This chain joins TRBV12-5 and TRBJ2-6; D gene ambiguous. Looked up from germline, CDR1 is LGHNT and CDR2 is FRNRAP. Trimming cost V 8 bases and J 0 bases, with 5 bases left between them. The CDR3 totals 13 residues. The CDR3 protein is CASLSSGANVLTF. CDR3 sequence (DNA): TGTGCTAGTTTGAGCTCTGGGGCCAACGTCCTGACTTTC.